The clone carrying this TCR beta chain has just one count. The antigen is undetermined. The data originate from a study of Ad26.COV2.S vaccination and SARS-CoV-2 variants. In the study overall: COV1001, an Ad26.COV2.S trial, supplied this vaccine-arm donor. Study-wide findings and caveats: Breadth, reportedly substantial, characterized the spike-specific CD8+ and CD4+ T cell responses after vaccination. Overall T cell responses may have been underestimated by the analyses of TCR breadth and depth.

Germline loops: CDR1 SGHRS, CDR2 YFSETQ. The CDR3 is 15 amino acids. Trimming took 4 bases from V and 6 from J, leaving 16 bases between them. Assay used: immunoSEQ multiplex PCR; TCRdb lists only in-frame clones, some missing. Of some 640,000 clones detected, more than 70% appear once; the ten largest clones hold approximately 1.5%. Treatment specified: about 20 received Ad26.COV2.S at low or high dose, single or two shots; 5 received placebo; per-sample allocation not given. Vaccine and placebo recipients were sampled on day 63 after the first injection. V is TRBV5-1 and J is TRBJ2-2; either TRBD1 or TRBD2 may fit D (5 bases each). This TCR was sampled from a person aged 18-60 years who received the Ad26.COV2.S COVID-19 vaccine or a placebo. Sequencing was performed on peripheral blood, taken in a trial of Ad26.COV2.S vaccine versus placebo. The CDR3 nucleotides are TGCGCCAGCAGCCTACGAGGGTCGGGGCCCGGGGAGCTGTTTTTT. Translation gives CASSLRGSGPGELFF.